The entry below gives a single T cell receptor beta chain sequence along with its context. The record originates from a study of blood T cell repertoires in COVID-19. Study overall: Sites across the United States, Italy and Spain contributed samples from acute and convalescent COVID-19. PBMCs, B-cell-depleted T cells, or T cells were the source of the cDNA or gDNA that made up the material.

Original handling: Reference gene primer amplification gave nucleated cell count estimates. The method was immunoSEQ multiplex PCR; TCRdb's version includes in-frame clones alone and lacks a portion of them. For V, J and clone size, that table is used; D and trimming come from the DNA. The sample shows around 56,000 clones, around 80% of them seen only once. Sequenced input: peripheral blood. The origin of this receptor is a man in his sixties with acute or convalescent COVID-19.

Written as DNA, the CDR3 is TGTGCCAGCAGTTTTTGGAGCGGCCAAGAGACCCAGTACTTC. It is translated as CASSFWSGQETQYF. This chain links TRBV27 with TRBJ2-5; D perhaps matches TRBD2 (5 bases). The germline V gene encodes CDR1 MNHEY and CDR2 SMNVEV (reference sequence). This CDR3 comprises 14 residues. V lost 3 bases and J lost 1, with 9 bases in between.